Shown below are 6 T cell receptor beta chains from a single sample sequenced in a study of response to subunit inactivated influenza vaccine. TCRdb called the RT-PCR reads again in MiXCR, with one record for every CDR3 protein. The data show roughly 700,000 distinct CDR3 sequences, with roughly 14% seen just once and roughly 12% held by the top ten. The sequencing here drew on PBMCs from blood, taken 11 to 12 days after vaccination. Receptor source: a man aged 50-60 years who received an inactivated influenza vaccine.

J is TRBJ2-5 and V is TRBV5-1; 9 bases align to TRBD2. There are 15 residues in the CDR3. Unmatched junction bases numbered 7, after V lost 5 bases and J lost 2 bases. From germline, CDR1 is SGHRS and CDR2 YFSETQ. This CDR3 reads CASSWNLAGQETQYF. DNA of the CDR3: TGCGCCAGCAGTTGGAATCTAGCGGGACAAGAGACCCAGTACTTC.

This clonotype showed up many times. The V call is TRBV18, the J call TRBJ2-7; maybe TRBD1 (5 bases). Trimming left V 3 bases short and J 1 base short, with 13 bases between. The V gene's germline CDR1 is KGHSH and CDR2 LQKENI. CDR3 size: 15 residues. The CDR3, as DNA: TGTGCCAGCTCACCGGATAGGGGTCGGTCCTACGAGCAGTACTTC. Its translation is CASSPDRGRSYEQYF.

V usage is TRBV24-1 and J usage is TRBJ2-3, with TRBD1 identical over 11 bases. There are 17 residues in the CDR3. Trimming cost V 2 bases and J 5 bases; bases outside gene matches: 8. In germline, CDR1 is KGHDR, CDR2 SFDVKD. The DNA of the CDR3 is TGTGCCACCAGTGATTCGTTGGACAGGGGGCAAGGAGATACGCAGTATTTT. This encodes CATSDSLDRGQGDTQYF.

Turning to this clonotype: Germline and junction disagree at one end, which may indicate a read error. The gene calls are TRBV25-1 and TRBJ1-4, with D possibly being TRBD1 (6 bases). The CDR3 is made up of 15 amino acids. The germline V gene encodes CDR1 MGHDK and CDR2 SYGVNS. The CDR3 DNA follows: TGTGCCAGTAGTGATCTCCGGGGGACAAATGAAAAACTGTTTTTT. It translates to CASSDLRGTNEKLFF.

The chain has TRBV7-2 and TRBJ2-5, with 10 bases lining up with TRBD2. The CDR3 runs to 18 residues. V lost 0 bases, J lost 1 base, and 8 bases stayed unmatched. CDR1 and CDR2 from the germline V gene are SGHTA and FQGNSA. CDR3 in amino acids: CASSLAWKLAGPQETQYF. The CDR3 bases are TGTGCCAGCAGCTTAGCTTGGAAACTAGCGGGGCCCCAAGAGACCCAGTACTTC.

The table lists this clonotype with many counts. V usage is TRBV6-5 and J usage is TRBJ1-1, with 7 bases fitting TRBD1. CDR3 size: 14 residues. CDR1 is MNHEY, CDR2 SVGAGI, per germline. Trimming at V came to 0 bases and at J to 4 bases, leaving 2 bases not matched to a gene. CDR3 in DNA: TGTGCCAGCAGTTACTCCAGGGGGGGCACTGAAGCTTTCTTT. It specifies CASSYSRGGTEAFF.